These T cell receptor beta chains were read from a single sample in a study of Ad26.COV2.S vaccination and SARS-CoV-2 variants. Profiled with immunoSEQ multiplex PCR; TCRdb holds only in-frame clones, not every one. The data hold roughly 410,000 clones, with about four fifths observed a single time. The sequencing used peripheral blood, collected in a trial of Ad26.COV2.S vaccine versus placebo. The source of these receptors is a person aged 18-60 years who received the Ad26.COV2.S COVID-19 vaccine or a placebo. CDR3s include the opening cysteine and the closing phenylalanine or tryptophan. D genes are given only for firm matches. The size field is filled for only some rows; it gives once, few, many or a size class.

j_call d_call v_call clone_size cdr3_aa cdr3_nt
TRBJ2-3 - TRBV24-1 - CATRGSSDTQYF TGTGCCACCAGGGGGAGCTCAGATACGCAGTATTTT
TRBJ2-4 - TRBV14 - CASSRLYKNIQYF TGTGCCAGCAGCCGACTATATAAAAACATTCAGTACTTC
TRBJ2-7 TRBD1 TRBV9 - CASSVGDRGYEQYF TGTGCCAGCAGCGTAGGGGACAGGGGTTACGAGCAGTACTTC
TRBJ2-7 - TRBV6-5 - CASRASGYEQYF TGTGCCAGCAGGGCGAGCGGCTACGAGCAGTACTTC
TRBJ1-1 - TRBV18 many CASSPPEGTEAFF TGTGCCAGCTCACCACCGGAGGGTACTGAAGCTTTCTTT
TRBJ2-1 - TRBV5-5 once CASSLAVHNEQFF TGTGCCAGCAGCTTGGCCGTGCACAATGAGCAGTTCTTC
TRBJ2-2 TRBD2 TRBV5-4 - CASSSKASGRAGGELFF TGTGCCAGCAGCAGCAAGGCTAGCGGGAGGGCTGGCGGGGAGCTGTTTTTT
TRBJ2-7 TRBD1 TRBV6-5 - CASSLDRVRSYEQYF TGTGCCAGCAGCCTTGACAGGGTTAGGTCCTACGAGCAGTACTTC
TRBJ2-3 - TRBV19 - CASRAGRGTDTQYF TGTGCCAGTAGGGCGGGCAGGGGTACAGATACGCAGTATTTT
TRBJ1-1 - TRBV12-5 few CASGSGGITEAFF TGTGCTAGTGGTTCGGGGGGGATCACTGAAGCTTTCTTT
TRBJ2-1 TRBD1 TRBV19 - CASRQQGAYNEQFF TGTGCCAGTAGACAACAGGGGGCATACAATGAGCAGTTCTTC
TRBJ2-1 TRBD2 TRBV9 - CASSGRLAGGHEQFF TGTGCCAGCAGCGGCCGACTAGCGGGGGGGCATGAGCAGTTCTTC
TRBJ2-7 TRBD1 TRBV19 once CASSPRGTGGVEQYF TGTGCCAGTAGCCCGAGGGGGACAGGGGGCGTCGAGCAGTACTTC
TRBJ1-2 - TRBV2 few CASSESRRLNPYGYTF TGTGCCAGCAGTGAATCCCGACGCCTAAACCCCTATGGCTACACCTTC